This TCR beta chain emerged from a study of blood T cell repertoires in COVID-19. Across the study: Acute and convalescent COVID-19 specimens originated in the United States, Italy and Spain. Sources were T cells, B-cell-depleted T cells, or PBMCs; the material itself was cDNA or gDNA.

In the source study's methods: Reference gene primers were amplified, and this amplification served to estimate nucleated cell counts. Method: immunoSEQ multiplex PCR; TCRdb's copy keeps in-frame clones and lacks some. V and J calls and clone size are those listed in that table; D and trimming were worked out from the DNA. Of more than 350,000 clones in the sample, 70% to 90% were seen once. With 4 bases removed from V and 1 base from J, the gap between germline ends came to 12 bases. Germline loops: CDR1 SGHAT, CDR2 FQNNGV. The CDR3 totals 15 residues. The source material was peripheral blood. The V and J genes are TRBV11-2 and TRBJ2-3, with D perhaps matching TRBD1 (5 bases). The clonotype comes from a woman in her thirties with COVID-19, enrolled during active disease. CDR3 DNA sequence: TGTGCCAGCAGCTCGACAGTTTTTCGCACAGATACGCAGTATTTT. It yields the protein CASSSTVFRTDTQYF.